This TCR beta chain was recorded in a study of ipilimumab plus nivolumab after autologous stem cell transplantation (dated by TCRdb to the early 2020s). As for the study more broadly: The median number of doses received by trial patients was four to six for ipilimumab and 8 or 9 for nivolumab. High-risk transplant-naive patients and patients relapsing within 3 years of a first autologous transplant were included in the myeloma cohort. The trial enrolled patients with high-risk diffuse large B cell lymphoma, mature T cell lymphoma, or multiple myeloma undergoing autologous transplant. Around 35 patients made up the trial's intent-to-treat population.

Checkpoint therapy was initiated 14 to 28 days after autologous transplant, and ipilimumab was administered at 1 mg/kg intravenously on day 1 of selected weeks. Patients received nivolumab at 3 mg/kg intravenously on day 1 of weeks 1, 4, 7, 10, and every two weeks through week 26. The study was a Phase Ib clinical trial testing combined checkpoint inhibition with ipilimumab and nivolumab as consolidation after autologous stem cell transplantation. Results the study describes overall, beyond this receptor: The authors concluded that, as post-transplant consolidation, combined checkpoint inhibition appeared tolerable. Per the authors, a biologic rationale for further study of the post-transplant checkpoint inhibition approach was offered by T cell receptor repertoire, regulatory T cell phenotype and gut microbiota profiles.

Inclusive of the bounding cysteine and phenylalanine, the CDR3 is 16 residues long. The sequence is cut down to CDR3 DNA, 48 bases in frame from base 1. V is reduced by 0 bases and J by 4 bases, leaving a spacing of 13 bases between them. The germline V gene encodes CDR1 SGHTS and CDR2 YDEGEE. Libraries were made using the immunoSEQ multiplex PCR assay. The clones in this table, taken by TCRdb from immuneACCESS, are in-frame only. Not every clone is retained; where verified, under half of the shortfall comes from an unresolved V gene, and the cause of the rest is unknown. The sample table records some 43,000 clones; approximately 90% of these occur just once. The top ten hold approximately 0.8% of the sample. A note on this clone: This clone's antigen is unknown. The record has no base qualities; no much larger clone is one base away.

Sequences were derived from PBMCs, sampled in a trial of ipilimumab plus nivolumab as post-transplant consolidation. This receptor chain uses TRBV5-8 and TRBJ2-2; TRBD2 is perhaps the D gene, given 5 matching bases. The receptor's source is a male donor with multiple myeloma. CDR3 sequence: CASSLGSSSVTGELFF. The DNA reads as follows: TGTGCCAGCAGCTTGGGTTCTAGCAGTGTCACCGGGGAGCTGTTTTTT.